This T cell receptor (beta chain) was recovered during a study of cytomegalovirus exposure and HLA in healthy donors. Points from the study as a whole: For most TCR beta V segments, an earlier analysis put the productive rate at about 87% or about 30% of the time.

The CDR3 extends over 16 amino acids. Germline V lookup: CDR1 SEHNR, CDR2 FQNEAQ (reference sequence). 13 Jbeta primers and 60 Vbeta primers were used for the PCR. TCRdb keeps only in-frame clones here, not all; method: immunoSEQ multiplex PCR. Here the sample spans 150,000 to 200,000 clones, just under 80% being singletons. Of note for this clone: Antigen: not known. Its ends do not fully match the called genes, so a read error is possible. Other DNA sequences in this sample translate to the same CDR3.

V usage is TRBV7-9 and J usage is TRBJ2-7; 7 bases are a match to TRBD2. This receptor was taken from a female donor in good health and CMV-seronegative. Input material: PBMCs. This CDR3 reads CASSDPGLLSSYEQYF. The DNA for the CDR3 is TGTGCCAGCAGCGATCCGGGACTACTTAGCTCCTACGAGCAGTACTTT.